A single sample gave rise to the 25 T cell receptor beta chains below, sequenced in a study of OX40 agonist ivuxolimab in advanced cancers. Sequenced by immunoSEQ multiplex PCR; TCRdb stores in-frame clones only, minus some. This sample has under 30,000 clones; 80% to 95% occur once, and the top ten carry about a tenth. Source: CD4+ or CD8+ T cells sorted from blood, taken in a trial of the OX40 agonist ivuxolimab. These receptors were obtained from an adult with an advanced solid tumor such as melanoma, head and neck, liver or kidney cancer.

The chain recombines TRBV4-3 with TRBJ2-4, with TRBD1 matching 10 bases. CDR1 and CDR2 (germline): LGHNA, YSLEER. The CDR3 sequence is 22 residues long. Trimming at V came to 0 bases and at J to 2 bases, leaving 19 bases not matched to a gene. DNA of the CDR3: TGCGCCAGCAGCCAAGAAAACTCCGGGACAGGGGTTTATAGTGGGTCCAAAAACATTCAGTACTTC. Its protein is CASSQENSGTGVYSGSKNIQYF.

As DNA, the CDR3 is TGTGCCAGTAGTATAGCAGGGGGCGGGCCCTACGAGCAGTACTTC. Translated, it gives CASSIAGGGPYEQYF. The chain is built from TRBV19 and TRBJ2-7; 8 nucleotides line up with TRBD1. From germline, CDR1 is LNHDA and CDR2 SQIVND (reference sequence). The V and J ends lost 1 base and 2 bases, in that order; junction bases with no gene match: 4. This CDR3 has 15 residues.

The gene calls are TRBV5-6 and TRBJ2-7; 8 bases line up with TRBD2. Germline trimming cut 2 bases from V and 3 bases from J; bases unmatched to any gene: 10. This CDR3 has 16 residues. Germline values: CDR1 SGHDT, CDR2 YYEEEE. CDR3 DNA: TGTGCCAGCAGCTTTGGGTTTGGGCTAGCGGGCTACGAGCAGTACTTC. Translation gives CASSFGFGLAGYEQYF.

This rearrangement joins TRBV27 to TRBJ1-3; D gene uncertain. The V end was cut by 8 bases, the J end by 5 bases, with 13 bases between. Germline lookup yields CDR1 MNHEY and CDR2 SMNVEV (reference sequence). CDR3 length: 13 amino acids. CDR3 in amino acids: CASLDRRRNTIYF. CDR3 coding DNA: TGTGCCAGCCTCGACCGCCGGAGAAACACCATATATTTT.

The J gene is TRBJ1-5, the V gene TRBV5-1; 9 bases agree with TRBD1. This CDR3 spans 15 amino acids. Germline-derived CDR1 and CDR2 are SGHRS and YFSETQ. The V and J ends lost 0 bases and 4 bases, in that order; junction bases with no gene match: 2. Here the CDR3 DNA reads TGCGCCAGCAGCTTGGCGGGACAGGGAAATCAGCCCCAGCATTTT. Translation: CASSLAGQGNQPQHF.

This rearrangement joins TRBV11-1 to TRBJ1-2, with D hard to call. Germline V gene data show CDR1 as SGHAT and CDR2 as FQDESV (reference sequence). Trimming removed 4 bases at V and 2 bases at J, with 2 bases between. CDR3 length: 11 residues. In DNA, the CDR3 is TGTGCCAGCAGCTCAAACTATGGCTACACCTTC. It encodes CASSSNYGYTF.

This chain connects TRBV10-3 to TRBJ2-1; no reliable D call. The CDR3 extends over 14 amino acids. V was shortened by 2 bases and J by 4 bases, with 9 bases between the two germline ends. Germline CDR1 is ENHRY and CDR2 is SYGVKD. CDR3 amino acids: CAISEPGLYNEQFF. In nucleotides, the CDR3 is TGTGCCATCAGTGAGCCTGGATTATACAATGAGCAGTTCTTC.

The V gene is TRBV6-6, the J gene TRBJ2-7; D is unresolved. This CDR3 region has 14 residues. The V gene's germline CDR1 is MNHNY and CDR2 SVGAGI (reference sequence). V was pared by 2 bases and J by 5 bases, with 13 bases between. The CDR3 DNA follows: TGTGCCAGCAGTTACCGTGGGGTGCTCCACGAGCAGTACTTC. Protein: CASSYRGVLHEQYF.

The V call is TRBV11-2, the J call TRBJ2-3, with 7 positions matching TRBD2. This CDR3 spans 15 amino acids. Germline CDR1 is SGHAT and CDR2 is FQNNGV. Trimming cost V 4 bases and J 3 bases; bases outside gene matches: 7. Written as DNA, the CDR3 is TGTGCCAGCAGCTCGACACCGGGACTAACAGATACGCAGTATTTT. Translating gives CASSSTPGLTDTQYF.

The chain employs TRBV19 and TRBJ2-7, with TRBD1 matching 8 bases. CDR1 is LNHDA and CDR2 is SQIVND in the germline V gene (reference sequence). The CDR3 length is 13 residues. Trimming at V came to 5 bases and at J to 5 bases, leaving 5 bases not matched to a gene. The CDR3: CASSLGQADEQYF. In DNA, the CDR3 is TGTGCCAGTAGTCTGGGACAGGCAGACGAGCAGTACTTC.

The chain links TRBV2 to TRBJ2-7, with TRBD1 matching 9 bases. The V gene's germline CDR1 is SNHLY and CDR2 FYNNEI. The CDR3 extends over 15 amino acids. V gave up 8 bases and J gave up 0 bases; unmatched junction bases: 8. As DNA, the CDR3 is TGTGCCAGCGGCTGGGGACAGGGTAGCTCCTACGAGCAGTACTTC. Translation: CASGWGQGSSYEQYF.

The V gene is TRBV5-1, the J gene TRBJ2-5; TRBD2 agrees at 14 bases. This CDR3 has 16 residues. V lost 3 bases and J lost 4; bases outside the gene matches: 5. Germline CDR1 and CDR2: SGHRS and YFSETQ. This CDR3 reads CASSSGLAGVSETQYF. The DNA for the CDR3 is TGCGCCAGCAGCTCGGGACTAGCGGGAGTCTCAGAGACCCAGTACTTC.

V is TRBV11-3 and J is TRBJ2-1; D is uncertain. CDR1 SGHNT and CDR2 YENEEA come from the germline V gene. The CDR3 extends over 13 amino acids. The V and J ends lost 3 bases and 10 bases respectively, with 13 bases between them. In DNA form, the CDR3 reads TGTGCCAGCAGCTTTCGCCCTGGTATAGAGCAGTTCTTC. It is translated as CASSFRPGIEQFF.

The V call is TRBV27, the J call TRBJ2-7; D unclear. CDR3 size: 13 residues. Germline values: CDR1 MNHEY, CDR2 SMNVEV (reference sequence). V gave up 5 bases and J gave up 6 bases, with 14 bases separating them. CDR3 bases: TGTGCCAGCAGTCCCGGCTCCTCAGTCGAGCAGTACTTC. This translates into CASSPGSSVEQYF.

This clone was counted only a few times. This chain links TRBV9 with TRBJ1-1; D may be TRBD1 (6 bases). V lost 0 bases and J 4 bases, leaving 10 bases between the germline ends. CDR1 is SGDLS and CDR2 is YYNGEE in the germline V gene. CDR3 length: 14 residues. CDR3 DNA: TGTGCCAGCAGCGTAGGAGGGGGAGGCACTGAAGCTTTCTTT. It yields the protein CASSVGGGGTEAFF.

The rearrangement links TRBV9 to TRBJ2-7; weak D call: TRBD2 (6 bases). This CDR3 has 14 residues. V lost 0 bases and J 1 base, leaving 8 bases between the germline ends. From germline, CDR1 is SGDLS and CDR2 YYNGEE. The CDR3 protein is CASSVVSGSYEQYF. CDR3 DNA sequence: TGTGCCAGCAGCGTAGTTAGCGGTTCCTACGAGCAGTACTTC.

In nucleotides, the CDR3 is TGTGCCAGCAGCCACCGTGCAGTTCAAGAGACCCAGTACTTC. Protein product: CASSHRAVQETQYF. V is TRBV5-4 and J is TRBJ2-5, with D unclear. This CDR3 contains 14 residues. Trimming cost V 4 bases and J 2 bases, with 12 bases left between them. Looked up from germline, CDR1 is SGHNT and CDR2 is YYREEE (reference sequence).

DNA for the CDR3: TGTGCCAGTAAACTGGGGGACGAGCAGTACTTC. Translation: CASKLGDEQYF. V is TRBV19 and J is TRBJ2-7, with D perhaps TRBD1 or TRBD2 (5 bases each). The length of the CDR3 is 11 residues. V lost 7 bases, J lost 5 bases, and 9 bases lay in between. Germline lookup yields CDR1 LNHDA and CDR2 SQIVND (reference sequence).

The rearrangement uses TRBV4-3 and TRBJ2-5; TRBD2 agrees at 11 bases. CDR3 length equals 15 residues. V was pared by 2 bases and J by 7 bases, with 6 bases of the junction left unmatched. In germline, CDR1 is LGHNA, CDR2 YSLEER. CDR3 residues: CASSQTGTSGSTQYF. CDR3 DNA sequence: TGCGCCAGCAGCCAAACCGGGACTAGCGGTTCGACCCAGTACTTC.

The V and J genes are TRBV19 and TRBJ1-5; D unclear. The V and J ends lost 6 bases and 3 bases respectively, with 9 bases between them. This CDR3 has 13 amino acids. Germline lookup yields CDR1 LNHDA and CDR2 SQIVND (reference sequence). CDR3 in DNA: TGTGCCAGTAGGGCGGGTCACAATCAGCCCCAGCATTTT. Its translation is CASRAGHNQPQHF.

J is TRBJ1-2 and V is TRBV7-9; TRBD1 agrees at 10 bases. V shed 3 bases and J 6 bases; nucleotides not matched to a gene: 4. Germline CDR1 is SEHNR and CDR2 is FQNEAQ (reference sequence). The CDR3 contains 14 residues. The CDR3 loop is CASSFGTGADGYTF. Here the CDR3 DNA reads TGTGCCAGCAGCTTCGGGACAGGGGCTGATGGCTACACCTTC.

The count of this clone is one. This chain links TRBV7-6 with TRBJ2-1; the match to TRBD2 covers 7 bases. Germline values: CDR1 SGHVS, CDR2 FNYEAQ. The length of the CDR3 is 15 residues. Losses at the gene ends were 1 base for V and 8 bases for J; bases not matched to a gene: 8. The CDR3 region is CASSLGQGGIYEQFF. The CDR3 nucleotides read TGTGCCAGCAGCTTAGGCCAGGGAGGGATTTATGAGCAGTTCTTC.

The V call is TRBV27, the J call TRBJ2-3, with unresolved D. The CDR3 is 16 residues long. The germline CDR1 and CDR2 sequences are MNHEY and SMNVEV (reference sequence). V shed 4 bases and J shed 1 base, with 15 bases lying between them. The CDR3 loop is CASSSIRRFGTDTQYF. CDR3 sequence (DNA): TGTGCCAGCAGTTCCATCCGGAGATTCGGCACAGATACGCAGTATTTT.

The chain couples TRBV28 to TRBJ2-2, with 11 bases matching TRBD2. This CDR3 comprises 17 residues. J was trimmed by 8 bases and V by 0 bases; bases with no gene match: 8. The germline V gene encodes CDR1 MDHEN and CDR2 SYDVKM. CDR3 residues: CASSLWNLAGGPGELFF. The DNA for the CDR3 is TGTGCCAGCAGTTTATGGAATTTAGCGGGAGGGCCGGGGGAGCTGTTTTTT.

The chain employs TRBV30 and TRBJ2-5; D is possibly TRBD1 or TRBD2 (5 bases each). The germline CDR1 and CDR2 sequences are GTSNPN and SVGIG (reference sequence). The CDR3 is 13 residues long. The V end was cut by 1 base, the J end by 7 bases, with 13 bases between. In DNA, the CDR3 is TGTGCCTGGAGTGATGGGGCCGCGGGGACCCAGTACTTC. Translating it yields CAWSDGAAGTQYF.